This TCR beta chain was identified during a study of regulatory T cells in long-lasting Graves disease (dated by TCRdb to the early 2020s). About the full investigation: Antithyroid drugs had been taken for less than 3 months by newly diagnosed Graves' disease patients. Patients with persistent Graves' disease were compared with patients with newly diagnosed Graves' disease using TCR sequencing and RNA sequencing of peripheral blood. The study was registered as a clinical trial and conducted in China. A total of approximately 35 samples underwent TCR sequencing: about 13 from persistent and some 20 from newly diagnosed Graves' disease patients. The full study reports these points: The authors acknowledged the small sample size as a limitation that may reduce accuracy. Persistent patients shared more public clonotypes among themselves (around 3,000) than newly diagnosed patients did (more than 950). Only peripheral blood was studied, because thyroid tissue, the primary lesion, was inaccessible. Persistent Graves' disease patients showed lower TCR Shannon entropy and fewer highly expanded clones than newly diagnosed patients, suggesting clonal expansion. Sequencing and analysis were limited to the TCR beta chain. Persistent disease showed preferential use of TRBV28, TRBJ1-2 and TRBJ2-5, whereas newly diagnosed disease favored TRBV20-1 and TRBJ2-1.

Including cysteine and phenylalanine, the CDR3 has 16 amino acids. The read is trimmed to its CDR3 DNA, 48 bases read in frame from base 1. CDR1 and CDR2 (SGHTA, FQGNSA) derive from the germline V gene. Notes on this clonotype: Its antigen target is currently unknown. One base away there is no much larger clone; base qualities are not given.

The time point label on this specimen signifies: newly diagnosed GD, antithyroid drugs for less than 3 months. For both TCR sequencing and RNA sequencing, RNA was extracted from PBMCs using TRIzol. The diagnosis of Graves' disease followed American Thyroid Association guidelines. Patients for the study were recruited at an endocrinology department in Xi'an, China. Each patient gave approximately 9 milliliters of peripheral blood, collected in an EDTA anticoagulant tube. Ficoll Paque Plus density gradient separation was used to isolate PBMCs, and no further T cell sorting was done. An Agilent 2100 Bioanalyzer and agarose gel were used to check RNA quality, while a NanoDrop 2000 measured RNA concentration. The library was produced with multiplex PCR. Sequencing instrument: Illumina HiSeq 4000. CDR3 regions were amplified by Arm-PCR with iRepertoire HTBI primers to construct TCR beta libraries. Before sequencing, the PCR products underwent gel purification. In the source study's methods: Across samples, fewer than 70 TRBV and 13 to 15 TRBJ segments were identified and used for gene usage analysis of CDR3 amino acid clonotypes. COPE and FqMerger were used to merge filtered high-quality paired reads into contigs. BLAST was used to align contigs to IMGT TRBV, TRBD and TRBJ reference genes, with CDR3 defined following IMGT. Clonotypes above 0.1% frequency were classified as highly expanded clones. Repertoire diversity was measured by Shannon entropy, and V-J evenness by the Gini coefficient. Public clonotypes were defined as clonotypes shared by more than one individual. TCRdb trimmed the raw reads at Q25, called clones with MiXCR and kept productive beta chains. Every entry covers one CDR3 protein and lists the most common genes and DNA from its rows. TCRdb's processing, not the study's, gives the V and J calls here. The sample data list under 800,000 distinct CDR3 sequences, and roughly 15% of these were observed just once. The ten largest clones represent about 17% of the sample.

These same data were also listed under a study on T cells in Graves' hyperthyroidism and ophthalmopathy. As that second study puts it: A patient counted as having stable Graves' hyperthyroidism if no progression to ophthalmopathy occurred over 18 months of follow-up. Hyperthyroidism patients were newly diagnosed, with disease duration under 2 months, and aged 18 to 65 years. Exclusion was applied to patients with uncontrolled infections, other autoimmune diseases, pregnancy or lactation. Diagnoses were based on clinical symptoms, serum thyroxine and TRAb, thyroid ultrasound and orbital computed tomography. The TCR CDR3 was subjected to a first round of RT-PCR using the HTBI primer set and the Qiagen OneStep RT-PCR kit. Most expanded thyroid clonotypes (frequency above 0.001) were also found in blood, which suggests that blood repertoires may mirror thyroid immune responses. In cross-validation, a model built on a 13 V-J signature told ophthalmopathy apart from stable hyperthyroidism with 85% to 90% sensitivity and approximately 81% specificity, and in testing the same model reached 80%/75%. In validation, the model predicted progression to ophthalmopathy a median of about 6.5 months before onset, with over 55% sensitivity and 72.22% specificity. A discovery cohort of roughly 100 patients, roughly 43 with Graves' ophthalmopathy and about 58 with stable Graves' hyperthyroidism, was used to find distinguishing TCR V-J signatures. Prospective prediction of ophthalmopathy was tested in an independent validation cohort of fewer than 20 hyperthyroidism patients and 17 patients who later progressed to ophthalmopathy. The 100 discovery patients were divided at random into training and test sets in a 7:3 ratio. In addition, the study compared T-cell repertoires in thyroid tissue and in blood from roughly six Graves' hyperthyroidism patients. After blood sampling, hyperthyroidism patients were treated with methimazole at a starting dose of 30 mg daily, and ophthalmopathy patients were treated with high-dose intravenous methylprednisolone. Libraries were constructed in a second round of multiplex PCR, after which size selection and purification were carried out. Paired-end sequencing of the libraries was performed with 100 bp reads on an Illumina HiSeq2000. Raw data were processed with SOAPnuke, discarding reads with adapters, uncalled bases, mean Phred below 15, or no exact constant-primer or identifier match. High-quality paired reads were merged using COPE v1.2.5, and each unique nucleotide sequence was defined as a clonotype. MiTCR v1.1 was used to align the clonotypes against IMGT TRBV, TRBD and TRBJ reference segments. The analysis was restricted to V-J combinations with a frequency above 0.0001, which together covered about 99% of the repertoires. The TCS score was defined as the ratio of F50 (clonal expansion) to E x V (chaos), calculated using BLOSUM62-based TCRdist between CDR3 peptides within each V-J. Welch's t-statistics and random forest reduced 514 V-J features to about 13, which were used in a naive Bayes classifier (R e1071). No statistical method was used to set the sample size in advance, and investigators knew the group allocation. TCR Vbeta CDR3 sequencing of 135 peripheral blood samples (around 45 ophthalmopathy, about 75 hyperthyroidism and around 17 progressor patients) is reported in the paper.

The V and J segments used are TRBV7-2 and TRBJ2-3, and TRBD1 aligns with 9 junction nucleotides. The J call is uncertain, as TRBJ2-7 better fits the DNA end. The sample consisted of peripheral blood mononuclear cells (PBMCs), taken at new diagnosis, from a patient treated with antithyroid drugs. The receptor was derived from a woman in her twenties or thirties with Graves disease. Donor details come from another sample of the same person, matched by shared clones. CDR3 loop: CASSSTGTGQGHEQYF. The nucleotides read TGTGCCAGCAGCTCTACGGGAACGGGACAGGGCCACGAGCAGTACTTC.